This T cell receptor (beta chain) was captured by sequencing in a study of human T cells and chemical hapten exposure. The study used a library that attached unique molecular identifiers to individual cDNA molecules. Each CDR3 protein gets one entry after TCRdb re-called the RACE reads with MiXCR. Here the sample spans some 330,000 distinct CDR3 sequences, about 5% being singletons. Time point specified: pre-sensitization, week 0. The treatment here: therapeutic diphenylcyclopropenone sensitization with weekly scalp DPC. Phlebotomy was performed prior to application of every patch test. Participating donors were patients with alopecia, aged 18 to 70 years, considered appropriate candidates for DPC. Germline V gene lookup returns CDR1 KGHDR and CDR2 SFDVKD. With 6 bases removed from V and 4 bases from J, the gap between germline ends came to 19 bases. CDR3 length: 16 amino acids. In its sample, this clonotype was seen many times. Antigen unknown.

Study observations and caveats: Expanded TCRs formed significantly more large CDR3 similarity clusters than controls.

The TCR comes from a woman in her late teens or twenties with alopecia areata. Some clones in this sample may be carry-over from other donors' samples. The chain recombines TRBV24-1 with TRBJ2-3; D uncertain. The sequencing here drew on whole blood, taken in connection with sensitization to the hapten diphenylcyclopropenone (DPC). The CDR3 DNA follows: TGTGCCACCAGTCAATCGGCGGACCTCTGGTCAGATACGCAGTATTTT. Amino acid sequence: CATSQSADLWSDTQYF.